Below, 32 T cell receptor beta chains from the same sample are listed, as sequenced in a study of OX40 agonist ivuxolimab in advanced cancers. Profiling relied on immunoSEQ multiplex PCR, and the TCRdb table lists in-frame clones only, not all of them. The table has tens of thousands of clones, over 65% seen once. The starting material was CD4+ or CD8+ T cells sorted from blood, obtained in a trial of the OX40 agonist ivuxolimab. The origin of the receptors is an adult with an advanced solid tumor such as melanoma, head and neck, liver or kidney cancer.

This clone came up once. This rearrangement joins TRBV2 to TRBJ1-1; D remains ambiguous. From germline, CDR1 is SNHLY and CDR2 FYNNEI. V was clipped by 7 bases and J by 6 bases, with 12 bases between them. The CDR3 runs 12 residues. CDR3 region: CASKTVGPEAFF. The CDR3 DNA follows: TGTGCCAGCAAAACCGTCGGCCCTGAAGCTTTCTTT.

V and J are TRBV27 and TRBJ1-2, with TRBD1 matching 9 bases. The length of the CDR3 is 16 residues. The V and J ends lost 4 bases and 8 bases, in that order; junction bases with no gene match: 14. Germline V gene sequence: CDR1 MNHEY, CDR2 SMNVEV (reference sequence). CDR3 loop: CASSSSRTGVMEGYTF. CDR3 in DNA: TGTGCCAGCAGTTCCTCAAGGACAGGGGTAATGGAGGGCTACACCTTC.

This clone showed up just once. The chain is built from TRBV7-2 and TRBJ1-1; D uncertain. This CDR3 has 10 amino acids. Germline CDR1 reads SGHTA; CDR2 reads FQGNSA. With 5 bases removed from V and 11 bases from J, the gap between germline ends came to 9 bases. CDR3 in amino acids: CASSRGEAFF. The CDR3 bases are TGTGCCAGCAGCCGCGGGGAGGCTTTCTTT. The whole variable domain, remainder taken from reference TRBV7-2 and TRBJ1-1, is GAGVSQSPSNKVTEKGKDVELRCDPISGHTALYWYRQSLGQGLEFLIYFQGNSAPDKSGLPSDRFSAERTGGSVSTLTIQRTQQEDSAVYLCASSRGEAFFGQGTRLTVV.

The chain combines TRBV11-2 with TRBJ2-7; 8 bases line up with TRBD1. This CDR3 contains 15 residues. The junction had 7 bases not matched to a gene; V was cut back by 4 bases and J by 2 bases. In germline, CDR1 is SGHAT, CDR2 FQNNGV. CDR3: CASSSPWDRTYEQYF. Here the CDR3 DNA reads TGTGCCAGCAGCTCCCCCTGGGACAGGACCTACGAGCAGTACTTC.

The chain is built from TRBV19 and TRBJ1-1, with 8 bases lining up with TRBD1. The trim removed 7 bases at V and 0 bases at J, leaving 4 bases unmatched. The CDR3 loop spans 14 amino acids. The germline V gene has CDR1 LNHDA and CDR2 SQIVND (reference sequence). The CDR3 nucleotides are TGTGCCAGTAACCGGGACAGGATGAACACTGAAGCTTTCTTT. This translates into CASNRDRMNTEAFF.

The V gene is TRBV5-6, the J gene TRBJ2-2, with TRBD1 identical over 8 bases. The V segment lost 1 base and the J segment 6 bases; nucleotides outside the gene matches: 5. CDR3 length equals 15 residues. In germline, CDR1 is SGHDT, CDR2 YYEEEE. CDR3 DNA: TGTGCCAGCAGCTTGAGGACAGGGAGGCCCGGGGAGCTGTTTTTT. Amino acids: CASSLRTGRPGELFF.

V is TRBV18 and J is TRBJ1-2, with 7 bases that match TRBD1. Trimming removed 5 bases from V and 2 bases from J; junction bases left unmatched: 2. In germline, CDR1 is KGHSH, CDR2 LQKENI. This CDR3 contains 13 residues. The CDR3 reads CASSTDRNYGYTF. The CDR3 DNA is TGTGCCAGCTCAACGGACAGGAACTATGGCTACACCTTC.

The chain carries TRBV2 and TRBJ1-6; 7 bases map to TRBD1. Per the germline V gene, CDR1 is SNHLY and CDR2 is FYNNEI. Trimming at V came to 2 bases and at J to 10 bases, leaving 11 bases not matched to a gene. This CDR3 region has 16 residues. CDR3 loop: CASSESATGDISPLHF. CDR3 nucleotides: TGTGCCAGCAGTGAATCGGCAACAGGGGACATATCACCCCTCCACTTT.

A few counts support this clone. The V gene is TRBV7-2, the J gene TRBJ2-3, with 8 bases aligning to TRBD2. V shed 1 base, J shed 2 bases, and the junction held 11 bases outside the gene matches. The CDR3 has 18 amino acids. Germline CDR1 reads SGHTA; CDR2 reads FQGNSA. CDR3 nucleotide sequence: TGTGCCAGCAGCTTAGAACGGGGGGGACCTAGAAACACAGATACGCAGTATTTT. Its protein is CASSLERGGPRNTDTQYF.

The chain links TRBV28 to TRBJ2-5; weak D call: TRBD1 (5 bases). The germline V and J ends were trimmed by 3 bases and 1 base, with 9 bases remaining between them. The CDR3 covers 14 residues. Per germline, CDR1 MDHEN and CDR2 SYDVKM. CDR3 region: CASSLGQIQETQYF. Here the CDR3 DNA reads TGTGCCAGCAGTTTGGGGCAGATCCAAGAGACCCAGTACTTC.

V usage is TRBV21-1 and J usage is TRBJ1-1; TRBD1, the table's D call, lacks a check against the DNA. TRBV21-1 is reported as a pseudogene. The CDR3 runs 16 residues. CDR3 DNA sequence: TGTGCCAGCCCCCCCCCTACAGGGGGGGAGAACACTGAAGCTTTCTTT. This encodes CASPPPTGGENTEAFF.

J is TRBJ2-3 and V is TRBV5-8; the match to TRBD2 covers 7 bases. This CDR3 is built from 15 residues. From germline, CDR1 is SGHTS and CDR2 YDEGEE. Losses at the gene ends were 4 bases for V and 9 bases for J; bases not matched to a gene: 14. In nucleotides, the CDR3 is TGTGCCAGCAGCCACCTAAGACTAGCACGTCAGACGCAGTATTTT. It is translated as CASSHLRLARQTQYF.

V gene TRBV7-7 combines with J gene TRBJ2-6; D unclear. Trimming removed 4 bases from V and 0 bases from J, with 7 bases in between. In germline, CDR1 is SSHAT, CDR2 FNYEAQ (reference sequence). The CDR3 contains 15 residues. For the CDR3, the DNA is TGTGCCAGCAGCTCGTCGGCCTCTGGGGCCAACGTCCTGACTTTC. It translates to CASSSSASGANVLTF.

The chain joins TRBV29-1 to TRBJ2-3; 9 positions agree with TRBD1. The germline V gene has CDR1 SQVTM and CDR2 ANQGSEA. The CDR3 length is 14 residues. V lost 7 bases and J lost 5; bases outside the gene matches: 10. As DNA, the CDR3 is TGCAGCGGAAGCCGGACAGGGGAAGGAGATACGCAGTATTTT. Translating gives CSGSRTGEGDTQYF.

V is TRBV5-4 and J is TRBJ1-2; 9 nucleotides line up with TRBD1. Germline CDR1 SGHNT, CDR2 YYREEE (reference sequence). This CDR3 has 14 residues. V lost 9 bases to trimming and J lost 2 bases; unmatched junction nucleotides: 8. CDR3 sequence: CAIHPGQGNYGYTF. CDR3 DNA: TGTGCCATCCACCCGGGACAGGGCAACTATGGCTACACCTTC. Supplemented by reference TRBV5-4 and TRBJ1-2, the full variable domain reads ETGVTQSPTHLIKTRGQQVTLRCSSQSGHNTVSWYQQALGQGPQFIFQYYREEENGRGNFPPRFSGLQFPNYSSELNVNALELDDSALYLCAIHPGQGNYGYTFGSGTRLTVV.

This clone has only one observation. This chain connects TRBV28 to TRBJ2-7, with 9 positions matching TRBD1. CDR3 length: 13 residues. The ends lost 6 bases at V and 5 bases at J; junction bases unmatched: 5. Germline CDR1 MDHEN, CDR2 SYDVKM. CDR3 nucleotides: TGTGCCAGCAGGGGACAGGGTGGAAACGAGCAGTACGTC. It yields the protein CASRGQGGNEQYV.

The chain has TRBV5-6 and TRBJ2-3; either TRBD1 or TRBD2 may fit D (5 bases each). Germline CDR1 and CDR2: SGHDT and YYEEEE. The V and J ends lost 6 bases and 0 bases respectively, with 11 bases between them. The CDR3 has 14 residues. In DNA form, the CDR3 reads TGTGCCAGCACCCGGGGCCCTAGCACAGATACGCAGTATTTT. This gives the protein CASTRGPSTDTQYF. Together with reference TRBV5-6 and TRBJ2-3, the CDR3 gives the full variable domain: DAGVTQSPTHLIKTRGQQVTLRCSPKSGHDTVSWYQQALGQGPQFIFQYYEEEERQRGNFPDRFSGHQFPNYSSELNVNALLLGDSALYLCASTRGPSTDTQYFGPGTRLTVL.

This clone was recorded once. The chain recombines TRBV7-2 with TRBJ2-1; 15 bases agree with TRBD2. Germline lookup yields CDR1 SGHTA and CDR2 FQGNSA. This CDR3 has 15 residues. With V trimmed by 5 bases and J by 7 bases, 3 bases remained unmatched. In DNA, the CDR3 is TGTGCCAGCAGCCCGGGACTAGCGGGGGGTAATGAGCAGTTCTTC. Its translation is CASSPGLAGGNEQFF.

V gene TRBV28 combines with J gene TRBJ2-5, with a weak D call TRBD1 (5 bases). The CDR3 sequence is 15 residues long. The germline gives CDR1 MDHEN, CDR2 SYDVKM. Trimming shortened V by 5 bases and J by 1 base, and 14 bases separated the two germline ends. In DNA form, the CDR3 reads TGTGCCAGCAGTACTGTGGACATCCGCCAAGAGACCCAGTACTTC. Residues: CASSTVDIRQETQYF.

J is TRBJ1-2 and V is TRBV10-3, with TRBD1 identical over 7 bases. J lost 6 bases, V lost 3 bases, and 4 bases had no gene match. In germline, CDR1 is ENHRY, CDR2 SYGVKD. This CDR3 spans 13 amino acids. This CDR3 reads CAISDRGTDGYTF. Here the CDR3 DNA reads TGTGCCATCAGTGACCGGGGGACAGATGGCTACACCTTC.

The V and J genes are TRBV30 and TRBJ2-3, with D possibly being TRBD1 or TRBD2 (6 bases each). CDR1 and CDR2 from the germline V gene are GTSNPN and SVGIG (reference sequence). The CDR3 contains 15 residues. V lost 4 bases, J lost 4 bases, and 18 bases lay in between. The CDR3 DNA reads as TGTGCCTGGATGTACGGGGGCTACCAGTCAGATACGCAGTATTTT. Its translation: CAWMYGGYQSDTQYF.

This chain uses TRBV7-8 with TRBJ2-2; TRBD2 aligns across 12 bases. This CDR3 contains 16 residues. Germline V CDR1 and CDR2: SGHVS, FQNEAQ. V lost 4 bases, J lost 3 bases, and 3 bases stayed unmatched. CDR3 protein: CASSYGTSGYTGELFF. DNA of the CDR3: TGTGCCAGCAGCTACGGGACTAGCGGGTACACCGGGGAGCTGTTTTTT.

This chain connects TRBV7-2 to TRBJ2-7, with unresolved D. Trimming took 1 base from V and 3 from J, leaving 7 bases between them. The CDR3 has 13 residues. The germline gives CDR1 SGHTA, CDR2 FQGNSA. For the CDR3, the DNA is TGTGCCAGCAGCTTAGGTCGCCTCTACGAGCAGTACTTC. Its protein product is CASSLGRLYEQYF.

This clone showed up just a few times. The V gene is TRBV5-1, the J gene TRBJ2-1; a weak D match, TRBD2 (6 bases). This CDR3 comprises 15 residues. V lost 1 base and J lost 3, with 11 bases in between. Germline lookup yields CDR1 SGHRS and CDR2 YFSETQ. The CDR3, as DNA: TGCGCCAGCAGCTTGACAGCCGGGGGCTACAATGAGCAGTTCTTC. It yields the protein CASSLTAGGYNEQFF.

The V and J genes are TRBV10-3 and TRBJ1-3; D is unresolved. Germline CDR1 and CDR2: ENHRY and SYGVKD. The CDR3 is 10 amino acids. The V and J ends lost 8 bases and 11 bases respectively, with 10 bases between them. As DNA, the CDR3 is TGTGCCATCGGTACAAAACCCATATATTTT. It specifies CAIGTKPIYF.

This chain uses TRBV5-1 with TRBJ1-2, with D maybe TRBD1 (5 bases). The V gene's germline CDR1 is SGHRS and CDR2 YFSETQ. V lost 6 bases, J lost 2 bases, and 11 bases lay in between. The CDR3 is 13 residues long. The CDR3 sequence is CASTPGANYGYTF. In DNA, the CDR3 is TGCGCCAGCACCCCTGGGGCAAACTATGGCTACACCTTC.

This sequence joins TRBV5-6 and TRBJ2-5, with 7 bases fitting TRBD1. V trimming: 3 bases; J trimming: 2 bases; junction bases outside the gene matches: 10. The germline gives CDR1 SGHDT, CDR2 YYEEEE. This CDR3 comprises 16 residues. CDR3 DNA: TGTGCCAGCAGCTCCCGGGACAGATCCTTACAAGAGACCCAGTACTTC. Protein sequence: CASSSRDRSLQETQYF.

This clone was recorded a few times. The chain uses TRBV28 and TRBJ2-6, with D maybe TRBD1 (6 bases). Looked up from germline, CDR1 is MDHEN and CDR2 is SYDVKM. Trimming took 7 bases from V and 0 from J, leaving 10 bases between them. This CDR3 contains 15 residues. This chain's CDR3 is CASTWTVSGANVLTF. The CDR3 DNA reads TGTGCCAGCACCTGGACAGTCTCTGGGGCCAACGTCCTGACTTTC.

The chain employs TRBV6-5 and TRBJ2-5; D perhaps matches TRBD1 (7 bases). The CDR3 runs 16 residues. CDR1 MNHEY and CDR2 SVGAGI come from the germline V gene. The V end lost 2 bases, the J end lost 4 bases, and 17 bases lay between the germline ends. The CDR3 coding sequence is TGTGCCAGCAGTTACGTGACAGGGAGGTTCGGAGAGACCCAGTACTTC. Translating gives CASSYVTGRFGETQYF.

This chain connects TRBV7-2 to TRBJ1-6, with 9 bases that match TRBD1. V was clipped by 5 bases and J by 10 bases; unmatched bases: 9. The CDR3 spans 15 residues. Germline V gene data show CDR1 as SGHTA and CDR2 as FQGNSA. CDR3 in DNA: TGTGCCAGCAGCGGCACCGGGACAGGGTACTCACCCCTCCACTTT. Protein sequence: CASSGTGTGYSPLHF.

The CDR3 DNA reads TGTGCCAGCAGCCCTGGGACAGGCCGCGGCTACACCTTC. Amino acids: CASSPGTGRGYTF. This rearrangement joins TRBV9 to TRBJ1-2; 8 bases match TRBD1. Germline assignment: CDR1 SGDLS and CDR2 YYNGEE. J lost 8 bases, V lost 4 bases, and 7 bases had no gene match. The CDR3 is 13 residues long.

The rearrangement joins TRBV2 to TRBJ2-6, with TRBD1 identical over 9 bases. In germline, CDR1 is SNHLY, CDR2 FYNNEI. The junction had 2 bases not matched to a gene; V was cut back by 4 bases and J by 1 base. This CDR3 comprises 16 residues. The CDR3 region is CASSGDRGSGANVLTF. The DNA of the CDR3 is TGTGCCAGCAGTGGCGACAGGGGGTCTGGGGCCAACGTCCTGACTTTC.